The rows below give T cell receptor beta chains drawn from one sample of a study of human T cells and chemical hapten exposure. TCRdb recomputed calls from the RACE reads with MiXCR, one row per CDR3 protein. This table holds over 100,000 distinct CDR3 sequences, roughly 10% found once. Source: whole blood, taken in connection with sensitization to the hapten diphenylcyclopropenone (DPC). These TCRs come from a middle-aged woman with alopecia areata. Some clones in this sample may be carry-over from other donors' samples. The CDR3 runs from the conserved cysteine through the conserved F or W. D genes are given only for firm matches. Clone size is stated in some rows and not others, as once, few, many or a class when expanded.

j_gene	v_gene	abundance	d_gene	CDR3aa	CDR3nt
TRBJ1-2	TRBV18	many	TRBD1	CASSPDRDYGYTF	TGTGCCAGCTCACCCGACAGGGACTATGGCTACACCTTC
TRBJ1-1	TRBV6-5	NA	NA	CASSQWPWEGDTEAFF	TGTGCCAGCAGTCAATGGCCCTGGGAGGGGGACACTGAAGCTTTCTTT
TRBJ1-2	TRBV20-1	many	NA	CSAGSGPNYGYTF	TGCAGTGCGGGGTCGGGACCCAACTATGGCTACACCTTC
TRBJ1-1	TRBV12-3/TRBV12-4	many	NA	CASRFRQYTEAFF	TGTGCCAGCAGGTTCCGACAGTACACTGAAGCTTTCTTT
TRBJ2-7	TRBV7-2	few	NA	CASSVFVGYEQYF	TGTGCCAGCAGCGTTTTTGTTGGCTACGAGCAGTACTTC
TRBJ1-1	TRBV18	many	NA	CASSQTQGGYTEAFF	TGTGCCAGCTCTCAAACACAGGGTGGCTACACTGAAGCTTTCTTT
TRBJ2-7	TRBV29-1	few	NA	CSVEGIGPYEQYF	TGCAGCGTTGAGGGGATAGGACCCTACGAGCAGTACTTC
TRBJ2-5	TRBV6-2/TRBV6-3	many	NA	CASSQGQIRGTQYF	TGTGCCAGCAGTCAAGGACAGATTCGGGGGACCCAGTACTTC
TRBJ1-6	TRBV12-3/TRBV12-4	many	NA	CASSLEGLENSPLHF	TGTGCCAGCAGTTTAGAGGGGCTAGAGAATTCACCCCTCCACTTT
TRBJ1-6	TRBV6-6	many	NA	CASSAGGSGSPLHF	TGTGCCAGCAGTGCCGGGGGGTCGGGATCACCCCTCCACTTT
TRBJ2-7	TRBV7-2	NA	TRBD1	CASSLVTGGIYEQYF	TGTGCCAGCAGCTTAGTGACAGGGGGTATCTACGAGCAGTACTTC
TRBJ1-3	TRBV6-5	few	TRBD1	CASRPTGGIGNTIYF	TGTGCCAGCAGACCCACAGGGGGCATTGGAAACACCATATATTTT
TRBJ1-2	TRBV3-1	NA	NA	CASSQGREIYGYTF	TGTGCCAGCAGCCAAGGCAGGGAGATCTATGGCTACACCTTC
TRBJ2-4	TRBV7-2	many	NA	CASSLEDREYF	TGTGCCAGCAGCTTGGAGGACAGAGAGTACTTC
TRBJ2-7	TRBV4-3	many	NA	CASSQGGPMSSYEQYF	TGCGCCAGCAGCCAAGGGGGACCTATGAGCTCCTACGAGCAGTACTTC
TRBJ2-3	TRBV7-2	many	TRBD2	CASSSTSGGRTDTQYF	TGTGCCAGCAGCTCTACTAGCGGGGGGCGCACAGATACGCAGTATTTT
TRBJ1-2	TRBV9	NA	NA	CASSAGLPGYTF	TGTGCCAGCAGCGCCGGGCTTCCTGGCTACACCTTC
TRBJ2-2	TRBV4-3	many	TRBD2	CASSQDYSGVNTGELFF	TGCGCCAGCAGCCAAGATTACAGCGGGGTGAACACCGGGGAGCTGTTTTTT
TRBJ2-7	TRBV7-9	few	NA	CASSSRDGQYEQYF	TGTGCCAGCAGCTCCCGGGACGGGCAATACGAGCAGTACTTC
TRBJ1-2	TRBV20-1	many	NA	CSAKRQGTNYGYTF	TGCAGTGCCAAACGGCAGGGAACTAACTATGGCTACACCTTC
TRBJ2-3	TRBV7-9	NA	NA	CASSNSGVTQYF	TGTGCCAGCAGCAACTCAGGGGTTACGCAGTATTTT
TRBJ2-2	TRBV5-4	few	NA	CASSLDRDTGELFF	TGTGCCAGCAGCCTGGACAGAGACACCGGGGAGCTGTTTTTT
TRBJ2-1	TRBV7-2	NA	NA	CASSLTQVGFF	TGTGCCAGCAGCTTAACTCAGGTTGGGTTCTTC
TRBJ2-3	TRBV5-1	few	NA	CASSTDWGSNTQYF	TGCGCCAGCAGCACGGACTGGGGGTCGAATACGCAGTATTTT
TRBJ2-5	TRBV7-2	many	NA	CASSLALGPETQYF	TGTGCCAGCAGCTTAGCGCTGGGCCCAGAGACCCAGTACTTC
TRBJ1-5	TRBV25-1	many	NA	CASSEGYYQPQHF	TGTGCCAGCAGTGAAGGGTATTATCAGCCCCAGCATTTT
TRBJ2-7	TRBV5-4	NA	NA	CASSLLPNEQYF	TGTGCCAGCAGCTTGTTACCAAACGAGCAGTACTTC
TRBJ2-3	TRBV6-6	many	TRBD2	CASSYTLLAGALLDTDTQYF	TGTGCCAGCAGTTACACGCTGCTAGCGGGGGCTCTCTTAGACACAGATACGCAGTATTTT
TRBJ1-6	TRBV29-1	few	NA	CSVASGYNSPLHF	TGCAGCGTTGCAAGCGGATATAATTCACCCCTCCACTTT
TRBJ2-4	TRBV20-1	many	TRBD1	CSANRDRRFIQYF	TGCAGTGCTAATCGGGACAGGCGATTCATTCAGTACTTC
TRBJ1-1	TRBV6-1	many	NA	CASSEWAGGMNTEAFF	TGTGCCAGCAGTGAATGGGCAGGAGGAATGAACACTGAAGCTTTCTTT
TRBJ2-7	TRBV13	few	TRBD1	CASSPRWTGATYEQYF	TGTGCCAGCAGCCCACGTTGGACAGGGGCGACCTACGAGCAGTACTTC
TRBJ2-5	TRBV11-3	many	NA	CASSPRAGAETQYF	TGTGCCAGCAGCCCGCGTGCAGGGGCAGAGACCCAGTACTTC
TRBJ1-2	TRBV7-3	NA	TRBD1	CASSLNAGGRYGYTF	TGTGCCAGCAGCTTAAACGCAGGGGGCCGTTATGGCTACACCTTC
TRBJ2-7	TRBV7-9	few	NA	CASHGGPSEQYF	TGTGCCAGCCATGGGGGACCCTCCGAGCAGTACTTC
TRBJ1-1	TRBV7-2	many	TRBD1	CASSWTGSTEAFF	TGTGCCAGCAGCTGGACAGGATCCACTGAAGCTTTCTTT
TRBJ1-5	TRBV5-6	NA	TRBD1	CASSKLTGTFNQPQHF	TGTGCCAGCAGCAAACTGACAGGGACCTTCAATCAGCCCCAGCATTTT
TRBJ2-3	TRBV3-1	few	NA	CASSLFVSGSTDTQYF	TGTGCCAGCAGCCTTTTCGTCAGCGGGAGCACAGATACGCAGTATTTT
TRBJ2-3	TRBV24-1	many	NA	CATSVGTGVTSGQYF	TGTGCCACCAGTGTTGGGACGGGCGTAACCTCGGGGCAGTATTTT
TRBJ2-7	TRBV20-1	many	TRBD1	CSARGTGGEQYF	TGCAGTGCTAGGGGGACAGGGGGCGAGCAGTACTTC
TRBJ1-2	TRBV5-6	many	NA	CASSGGGGDYGYTF	TGTGCCAGCAGCGGAGGGGGAGGGGACTATGGCTACACCTTC
TRBJ2-5	TRBV18	many	TRBD1	CASSPGQGFGETQYF	TGTGCCAGCTCACCCGGACAGGGATTCGGTGAGACCCAGTACTTC
TRBJ2-2	TRBV7-6	few	TRBD2	CASSIQAGINTGELFF	TGTGCCAGCAGCATCCAAGCGGGGATTAACACCGGGGAGCTGTTTTTT